The source of this TCR beta chain is a study of shared clonotypes between healthy human individuals. The junction had 5 bases not matched to a gene; V was cut back by 4 bases and J by 5 bases. The CDR3 has 15 amino acids. Germline V gene data show CDR1 as LGHNA and CDR2 as YSLEER. Donors comprised healthy HIV-negative adults lacking recent acute infections or vaccinations. This clone was found a few times. Sorted-subset replicate PCRs used approximately 200 ng of genomic DNA. This amount corresponded to about 30,000 T cell genomes. TCRdb's table, derived via immunoSEQ multiplex PCR, lists solely in-frame clones and lacks some. This sample carries some 1.1 million clones, 70% to 85% of them seen once, and the ten largest clones take roughly 0.83%.

Sequencing was carried out using memory CD4+ T cells from PBMCs. Subset: CD45RA-negative fraction. This receptor was taken from a man between 18 and 35 years old in good health. Some clones in this sample may be carry-over from other donors' samples. The chain recombines TRBV4-3 with TRBJ1-4; 9 positions agree with TRBD1. The CDR3 bases are TGCGCCAGCAGCCGGGGGACAGGGTTAAATGAAAAACTGTTTTTT. It translates to CASSRGTGLNEKLFF.